This T cell receptor beta chain is drawn from a study of T cells in Graves' hyperthyroidism and ophthalmopathy. Overall study findings and caveats: Before onset, by a median of approximately 5.9 months, the model predicted ophthalmopathy.

This clonotype was detected many times. Its antigen is not known. The CDR3 contains 14 residues. Trimming shortened V by 0 bases and J by 3 bases, and 8 bases separated the two germline ends. The germline CDR1 and CDR2 sequences are MNHEY and SVGEGT. Amplified regions were TCR beta CDR3 sequences from RNA transcripts. The primer set for the first-round RT-PCR of the TCR CDR3 was HTBI. TCRdb fed the multiplex PCR reads into MiXCR, producing one record per CDR3 protein. This table holds 470,000 or so distinct CDR3 sequences, 20% found once. Diagnoses were made from clinical symptoms, serum measures (thyroxine and TRAb), thyroid ultrasound and orbital computed tomography.

What was sequenced was blood. The source is a young man with Graves' hyperthyroidism. The rearrangement joins TRBV6-2 or TRBV6-3 to TRBJ1-2; D gene uncertain. The CDR3 here is CASSYSTSDYGYTF. The CDR3 DNA reads as TGTGCCAGCAGTTACTCGACGTCGGACTATGGCTACACCTTC.